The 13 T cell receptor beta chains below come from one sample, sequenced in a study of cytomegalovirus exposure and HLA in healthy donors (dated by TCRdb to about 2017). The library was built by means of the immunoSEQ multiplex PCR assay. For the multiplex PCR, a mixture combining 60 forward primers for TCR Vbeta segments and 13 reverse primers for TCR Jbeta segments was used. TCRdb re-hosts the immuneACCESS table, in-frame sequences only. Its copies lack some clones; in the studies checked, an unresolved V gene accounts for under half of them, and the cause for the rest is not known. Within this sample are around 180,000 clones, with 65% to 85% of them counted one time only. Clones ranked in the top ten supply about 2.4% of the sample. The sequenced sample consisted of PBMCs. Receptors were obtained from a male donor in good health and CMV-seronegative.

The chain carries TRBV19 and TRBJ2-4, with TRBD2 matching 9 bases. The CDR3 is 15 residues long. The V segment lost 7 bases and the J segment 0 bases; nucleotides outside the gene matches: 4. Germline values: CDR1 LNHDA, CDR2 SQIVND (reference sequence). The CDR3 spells CASTLTSGAKNIQYF. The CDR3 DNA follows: TGTGCCAGTACCTTGACTAGCGGAGCCAAAAACATTCAGTACTTC. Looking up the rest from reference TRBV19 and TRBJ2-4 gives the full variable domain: DGGITQSPKYLFRKEGQNVTLSCEQNLNHDAMYWYRQDPGQGLRLIYYSQIVNDFQKGDIAEGYSVSREKKESFPLTVTSAQKNPTAFYLCASTLTSGAKNIQYFGAGTRLSVL.

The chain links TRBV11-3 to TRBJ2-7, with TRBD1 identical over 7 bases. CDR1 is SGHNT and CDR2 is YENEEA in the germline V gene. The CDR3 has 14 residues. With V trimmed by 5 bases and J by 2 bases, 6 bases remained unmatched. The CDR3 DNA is TGTGCCAGCAGCCCAAACAGGGGAGCCTACGAGCAGTACTTC. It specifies CASSPNRGAYEQYF. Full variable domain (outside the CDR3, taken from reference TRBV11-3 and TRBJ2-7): EAGVVQSPRYKIIEKKQPVAFWCNPISGHNTLYWYLQNLGQGPELLIRYENEEAVDDSQLPKDRFSAERLKGVDSTLKIQPAELGDSAVYLCASSPNRGAYEQYFGPGTRLTVT.

For the CDR3, the DNA is TGCGCCAGCAGCCAAGAACCGGGTTCTAACTATGGCTACACCTTC. It is translated as CASSQEPGSNYGYTF. This chain links TRBV4-1 with TRBJ1-2; no reliable D call. Trimming removed 0 bases at V and 0 bases at J, with 8 bases between. Germline CDR1 reads MGHRA; CDR2 reads YSYEKL. This CDR3 has 15 residues.

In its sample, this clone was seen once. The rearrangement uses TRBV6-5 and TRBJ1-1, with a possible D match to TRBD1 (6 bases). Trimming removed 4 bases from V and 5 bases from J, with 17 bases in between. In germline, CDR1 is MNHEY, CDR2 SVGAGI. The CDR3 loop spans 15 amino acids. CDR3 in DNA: TGTGCCAGCAGTTTGGCCCAGGGGAGTTGGACTGAAGCTTTCTTT. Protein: CASSLAQGSWTEAFF.

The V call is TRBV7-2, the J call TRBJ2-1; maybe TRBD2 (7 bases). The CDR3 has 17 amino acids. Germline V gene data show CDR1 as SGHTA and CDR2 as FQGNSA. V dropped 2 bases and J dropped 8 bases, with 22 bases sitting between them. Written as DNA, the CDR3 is TGTGCCAGCAGCTTAATAGGGGGGGGGCGTGGGAGACATGAGCAGTTCTTC. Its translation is CASSLIGGGRGRHEQFF.

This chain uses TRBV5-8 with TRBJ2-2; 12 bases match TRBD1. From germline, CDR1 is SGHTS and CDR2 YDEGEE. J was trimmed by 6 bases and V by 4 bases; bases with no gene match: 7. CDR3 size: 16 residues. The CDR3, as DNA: TGTGCCAGCAGCCCCTGGGGGACAGGGGGCCCCGGGGAGCTGTTTTTT. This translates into CASSPWGTGGPGELFF.

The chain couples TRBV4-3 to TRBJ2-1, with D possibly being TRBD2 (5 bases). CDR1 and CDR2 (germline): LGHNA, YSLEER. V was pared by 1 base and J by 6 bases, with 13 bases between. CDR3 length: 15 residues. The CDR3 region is CASSQAGLYLNEQFF. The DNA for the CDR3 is TGCGCCAGCAGCCAAGCCGGACTGTACCTCAATGAGCAGTTCTTC.

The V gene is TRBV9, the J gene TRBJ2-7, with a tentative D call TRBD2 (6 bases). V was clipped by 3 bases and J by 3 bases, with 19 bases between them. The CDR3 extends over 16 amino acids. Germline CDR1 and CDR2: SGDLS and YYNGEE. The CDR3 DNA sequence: TGTGCCAGCAGCGCGCTAGGAGGGTCGGGCGTCTACGAGCAGTACTTC. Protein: CASSALGGSGVYEQYF.

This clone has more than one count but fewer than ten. CDR3 coding DNA: TGTGCCAGCGGGACAGGATACTATGGCTACACCTTC. This codes for CASGTGYYGYTF. The chain joins TRBV6-5 to TRBJ1-2; 8 nucleotides agree with TRBD1. This CDR3 is 12 amino acids long. CDR1 and CDR2 (germline): MNHEY, SVGAGI. V dropped 8 bases and J dropped 3; count of bases not matched to a gene: 2.

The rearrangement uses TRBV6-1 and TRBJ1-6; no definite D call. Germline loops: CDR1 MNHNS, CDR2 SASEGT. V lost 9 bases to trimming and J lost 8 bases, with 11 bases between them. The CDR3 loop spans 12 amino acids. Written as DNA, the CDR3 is TGTGCCAGTCGTCTGTATTATTCACCCCTCCACTTT. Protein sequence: CASRLYYSPLHF.

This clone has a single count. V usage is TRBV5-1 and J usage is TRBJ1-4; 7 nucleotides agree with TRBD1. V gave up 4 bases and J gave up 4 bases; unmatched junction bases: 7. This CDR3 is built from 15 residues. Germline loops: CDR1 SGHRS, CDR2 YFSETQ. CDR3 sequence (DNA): TGCGCCAGCAGCCTCGGGGACAGAAATAATGAAAAACTGTTTTTT. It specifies CASSLGDRNNEKLFF.

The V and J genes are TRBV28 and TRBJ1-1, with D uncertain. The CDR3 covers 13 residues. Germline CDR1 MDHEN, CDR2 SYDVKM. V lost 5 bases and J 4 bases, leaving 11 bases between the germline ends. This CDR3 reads CASSQEMSTEAFF. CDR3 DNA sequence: TGTGCCAGCAGTCAAGAAATGAGCACTGAAGCTTTCTTT. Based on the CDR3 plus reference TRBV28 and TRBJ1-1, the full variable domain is DVKVTQSSRYLVKRTGEKVFLECVQDMDHENMFWYRQDPGLGLRLIYFSYDVKMKEKGDIPEGYSVSREKKERFSLILESASTNQTSMYLCASSQEMSTEAFFGQGTRLTVV.

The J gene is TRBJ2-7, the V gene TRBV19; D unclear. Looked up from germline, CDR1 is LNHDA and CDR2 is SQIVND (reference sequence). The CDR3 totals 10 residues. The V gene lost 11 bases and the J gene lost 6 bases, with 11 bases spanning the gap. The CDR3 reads CAPESGEQYF. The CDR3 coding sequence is TGTGCCCCAGAATCGGGCGAGCAGTACTTC.